These 5 T cell receptor delta chains share one sample of origin, sequenced in a study of γδ T cells in repeated Plasmodium falciparum infection. TCRdb processed the multiplex PCR reads again with the CATT caller. The table shows roughly 86,000 delta-chain clones, with around 1.4% occurring only once. Gammadelta T cells were flow-sorted from PBMC into Vgamma9/Vdelta2+ and Vdelta2-negative populations for bulk analysis. Sequencing used gamma-delta T cells from blood. Source of these receptors: a pool of human donors (malaria-infected and uninfected, not separated).

As concerns this clone: A read error is likely here: a far larger clone is one base away. The sample has other DNA sequences that encode this CDR3 too. The J segment was not called; the V segment is TRDV1; the D call of TRDD3 is as the table states it, not checked on the DNA. Germline V gene sequence: CDR1 TSWWSYY, CDR2 QGS. CDR3 size: 21 residues. CDR3 region: CALGETKPPRYWGCATDKLIF. The CDR3 nucleotides read TGTGCTCTTGGGGAAACCAAACCACCCCGGTACTGGGGATGCGCCACCGATAAACTCATCTTC.

Notes on this clone: A far larger clone is only one base removed, so a read error is likely. Different DNA sequences within this sample yield the same CDR3. The rearrangement links TRDV1 to TRDJ1; 7 nucleotides agree with TRDD3. V was clipped by 1 base and J by 3 bases; unmatched bases: 26. The CDR3 runs 22 residues. CDR1 is TSWWSYY and CDR2 is QGS in the germline V gene. As DNA, the CDR3 is TGTGCTCTTGGGGAACAAAGTCGATGGTCAGGTTCATACTGGGGATTACCCGATAAACTCATCTTT. The encoded protein is CALGEQSRWSGSYWGLPDKLIF.

A word on this clone: TCRdb records a much larger clone's protein for this DNA, with a difference at residue 7 that likely arises from a read error; the protein given is the translation of the DNA. The V gene is TRDV3, the J gene TRDJ1; TRDD3 agrees at 10 bases. Per germline, CDR1 TVYSNPD and CDR2 GDNSRS (reference sequence). CDR3 length equals 17 residues. The trim removed 0 bases at V and 5 bases at J, leaving 15 bases unmatched. The CDR3 here is CAFSFEVLVLGDDKLIF. CDR3 coding DNA: TGTGCCTTTAGTTTCGAGGTGCTGGTACTGGGGGATGATAAACTCATCTTT. The entire variable domain, with the rest obtained from reference TRDV3 and TRDJ1, is as follows: CDKVTQSSPDQTVASGSEVVLLCTYDTVYSNPDLFWYRIRPDYSFQFVFYGDNSRSEGADFTQGRFSVKHILTQKAFHLVISPVRTEDSATYYCAFSFEVLVLGDDKLIFGKGTRVTVEP.

A few counts support this clone. TCRdb shows a much larger clone's protein in place of this DNA's translation, and the two differ at residue 15, likely through a read error; the protein shown is translated from the DNA. The chain couples TRDV1 to TRDJ1; 11 nucleotides agree with TRDD3. No J segment appears in TCRdb, so it was assigned here by matching the sequence to germline. The germline CDR1 and CDR2 sequences are TSWWSYY and QGS. The CDR3 has 21 amino acids. Trimming at V came to 1 base and at J to 1 base, leaving 17 bases not matched to a gene. The CDR3 reads CALGEPTRPNYWGICTDKLIF. For the CDR3, the DNA is TGTGCTCTTGGGGAACCAACTCGTCCCAACTACTGGGGGATATGCACCGATAAACTCATCTTT.

In its sample, this clone was seen a few times. TCRdb's protein, taken from a much larger clone, differs from this DNA's translation at residue 7, likely owing to a read error; the protein displayed comes from the DNA. The J gene is TRDJ1, the V gene TRDV1; no clear D gene. The CDR3 is 16 amino acids. V lost 0 bases and J lost 2, with 13 bases in between. Looked up from germline, CDR1 is TSWWSYY and CDR2 is QGS. DNA for the CDR3: TGTGCTCTTGGGGAACTCCGCGTGCCTCTAACCGATAAACTCATCTTT. It specifies CALGELRVPLTDKLIF.